These 18 T cell receptor beta chains came from one sample sequenced in a study of vaccination and CD4 T cells after COVID-19 (dated by TCRdb to 2022 to 2024). Libraries were prepared through PCR. Sequenced using an Illumina iSeq 100. At the Johns Hopkins FTIC core, DNA from the cultured CD4+ T cells underwent TCR sequencing with the Oncomine TCR Beta short-read assay. TCRdb redid the processing of the public reads, applying fastp at Q25 and MiXCR, and retained in-frame beta chains. Rows with a matching CDR3 protein are joined into one entry that keeps the most common DNA and genes. Within this sample are about 10,000 distinct CDR3 sequences, with approximately 64% of them counted one time only. The top ten clonotypes cover roughly 29% of the sample. What these receptors recognize is not known. The treatment or condition label on this specimen signifies: approximately nine-day PBMC culture with coronavirus spike peptide pools or control peptides (ViraFEST assay).

The specimen was CD4+ T cells from blood, cultured in vitro. The source of these receptors is a human donor who had recovered from COVID-19.

CDR3 in amino acids: CASSKRLAGGPGELFF. The CDR3 nucleotides read TGTGCCAGCAGCAAAAGACTAGCGGGAGGGCCCGGGGAGCTGTTTTTT. J is TRBJ2-2 and V is TRBV7-6; TRBD2 aligns across 14 bases. The CDR3 is made up of 16 amino acids. The V gene's germline CDR1 is SGHVS and CDR2 FNYEAQ. After removal of 5 bases from V and 6 bases from J, the junction contained 5 bases not matched to a gene.

V and J are TRBV15 and TRBJ1-1; D is unresolved. Germline V lookup: CDR1 LNHNV, CDR2 YYDKDF (reference sequence). The CDR3 is 13 amino acids. The germline V and J ends were trimmed by 3 bases and 0 bases, with 5 bases remaining between them. The CDR3 bases are TGTGCCACCAGCAGTAAGGTGAACACTGAAGCTTTCTTT. Amino acid sequence: CATSSKVNTEAFF.

The genes are TRBV5-4 and TRBJ2-5; D gene unclear. The V gene lost 0 bases and the J gene lost 8 bases, with 11 bases spanning the gap. Germline CDR1 SGHNT, CDR2 YYREEE (reference sequence). The CDR3 runs 13 residues. The CDR3 sequence: CASSLVGERTQYF. CDR3 in DNA: TGTGCCAGCAGCTTGGTGGGTGAGAGAACCCAGTACTTC.

This clonotype was counted between two and nine times. V usage is TRBV18 and J usage is TRBJ1-1, with no clear D. The CDR3 loop spans 10 amino acids. Germline V gene lookup returns CDR1 KGHSH and CDR2 LQKENI. V gave up 5 bases and J gave up 5 bases, with 3 bases separating them. The CDR3 region has the DNA TGTGCCAGCTCAGAGACTGAAGCTTTCTTT. Protein: CASSETEAFF. Supplemented by reference TRBV18 and TRBJ1-1, the full variable domain reads NAGVMQNPRHLVRRRGQEARLRCSPMKGHSHVYWYRQLPEEGLKFMVYLQKENIIDESGMPKERFSAEFPKEGPSILRIQQVVRGDSAAYFCASSETEAFFGQGTRLTVV.

V gene TRBV7-2 combines with J gene TRBJ1-2, with TRBD1 as a possible D gene (5 bases). Trimming removed 5 bases from V and 6 bases from J, with 19 bases in between. The CDR3 is 15 amino acids. Germline V gene sequence: CDR1 SGHTA, CDR2 FQGNSA. CDR3 DNA sequence: TGTGCCAGCAGCCTACAGGCCGGAGCTCGGGATGGCTACACCTTC. It translates to CASSLQAGARDGYTF. The full variable domain, its missing parts supplied by reference TRBV7-2 and TRBJ1-2, is GAGVSQSPSNKVTEKGKDVELRCDPISGHTALYWYRQSLGQGLEFLIYFQGNSAPDKSGLPSDRFSAERTGGSVSTLTIQRTQQEDSAVYLCASSLQAGARDGYTFGSGTRLTVV.

The chain couples TRBV12-3 or TRBV12-4 to TRBJ2-7; 8 nucleotides line up with TRBD1. Unmatched junction bases numbered 10, after V lost 5 bases and J lost 7 bases. The CDR3 totals 14 residues. CDR3 region: CASSLQGAGREQYF. CDR3 sequence (DNA): TGTGCCAGCAGTCTGCAGGGGGCAGGAAGGGAGCAGTACTTC.

The table lists this clonotype with a few counts. This chain uses TRBV6-2 or TRBV6-3 with TRBJ1-6, with D maybe TRBD1 (6 bases). In germline, CDR1 is MNHEY, CDR2 SVGEGT. V dropped 7 bases and J dropped 1 base, with 20 bases sitting between them. This CDR3 spans 18 amino acids. The CDR3 sequence is CASTETGWDESYNSPLHF. In DNA, the CDR3 is TGTGCCAGCACTGAGACAGGATGGGATGAGTCCTATAATTCACCCCTCCACTTT.

The genes are TRBV7-2 and TRBJ2-4; 8 bases map to TRBD2. This CDR3 region has 17 residues. In germline, CDR1 is SGHTA, CDR2 FQGNSA. The trim removed 0 bases at V and 8 bases at J, leaving 12 bases unmatched. The CDR3 bases are TGTGCCAGCAGCTTAGCCTCCGGGGGGGCGGGGTTAGACATTCAGTACTTC. This translates into CASSLASGGAGLDIQYF.

This clonotype was seen a handful of times. The rearrangement links TRBV19 to TRBJ1-2; 9 nucleotides match TRBD1. Losses at the gene ends were 8 bases for V and 1 base for J; bases not matched to a gene: 11. From germline, CDR1 is LNHDA and CDR2 SQIVND (reference sequence). CDR3 size: 16 residues. CDR3 residues: CASQPKRGQGNYGYTF. The DNA for the CDR3 is TGTGCCAGTCAGCCGAAGAGGGGACAGGGTAACTATGGCTACACCTTC. Variable domain in full (rest from reference TRBV19 and TRBJ1-2): DGGITQSPKYLFRKEGQNVTLSCEQNLNHDAMYWYRQDPGQGLRLIYYSQIVNDFQKGDIAEGYSVSREKKESFPLTVTSAQKNPTAFYLCASQPKRGQGNYGYTFGSGTRLTVV.

V and J are TRBV20-1 and TRBJ1-1, with D possibly being TRBD1 (5 bases). V lost 3 bases, J lost 2 bases, and 10 bases lay in between. The germline CDR1 and CDR2 sequences are DFQATT and SNEGSKA (reference sequence). CDR3 size: 13 residues. CDR3 nucleotides: TGCAGTGCTAGGGACAACGCCAACACTGAAGCTTTCTTT. The encoded protein is CSARDNANTEAFF.

This sequence joins TRBV12-3 or TRBV12-4 and TRBJ1-5; D is undetermined. The CDR3 runs 12 residues. V lost 3 bases to trimming and J lost 6 bases, with 6 bases between them. The CDR3: CASSFGRQPQHF. Here the CDR3 DNA reads TGTGCCAGCAGTTTTGGGCGTCAGCCCCAGCATTTT.

The table lists this clonotype with a count of one. CDR3 bases: TGCAGTGCTAGAGATGGCTCCCTACGCCACGAGCAGTACTTC. Translating gives CSARDGSLRHEQYF. V and J are TRBV20-1 and TRBJ2-7; no clear D. V was cut by 0 bases and J by 5 bases, with 14 bases left in between. Germline V gene lookup returns CDR1 DFQATT and CDR2 SNEGSKA (reference sequence). This CDR3 is 14 amino acids long.

This clonotype was observed a handful of times. The genes are TRBV19 and TRBJ2-3; D uncertain. The CDR3 spans 16 residues. Trimming stripped 3 bases from V and 1 base from J, with 14 bases between. Germline V lookup: CDR1 LNHDA, CDR2 SQIVND (reference sequence). DNA of the CDR3: TGTGCCAGTAGTATGCTGGATTCCCGTGGCACAGATACGCAGTATTTT. Translated: CASSMLDSRGTDTQYF.

This clonotype was detected only a few times. The chain joins TRBV6-5 to TRBJ2-3; D gene uncertain. The CDR3 is 16 amino acids. The germline V gene has CDR1 MNHEY and CDR2 SVGAGI. The germline V and J ends were trimmed by 0 bases and 4 bases, with 14 bases remaining between them. For the CDR3, the DNA is TGTGCCAGCAGTTACTCCTGGGGTACCGGTCCAGATACGCAGTATTTT. It translates to CASSYSWGTGPDTQYF.

This chain links TRBV24-1 with TRBJ2-5; D is undetermined. This CDR3 region has 13 residues. Trimming cost V 4 bases and J 1 base, with 6 bases left between them. Per the germline V gene, CDR1 is KGHDR and CDR2 is SFDVKD. CDR3 in amino acids: CATSEPTQETQYF. The CDR3 region has the DNA TGTGCCACCAGTGAGCCTACCCAAGAGACCCAGTACTTC.

The chain employs TRBV12-3 or TRBV12-4 and TRBJ2-3; possibly TRBD2 for D (5 bases). The CDR3 length is 12 residues. V gave up 4 bases and J gave up 8 bases, with 10 bases separating them. The DNA for the CDR3 is TGTGCCAGCAGTTCTCCCGCGGGTACGCAGTATTTT. Residues: CASSSPAGTQYF.

The rearrangement uses TRBV20-1 and TRBJ2-3; D unclear. Germline CDR1 DFQATT, CDR2 SNEGSKA (reference sequence). The CDR3 extends over 12 amino acids. Trimming shortened V by 5 bases and J by 5 bases, and 11 bases separated the two germline ends. The CDR3 is CSAYLIGDTQYF. The CDR3 bases are TGCAGTGCTTACCTCATAGGAGATACGCAGTATTTT.

The chain links TRBV7-2 to TRBJ2-7; 7 bases line up with TRBD2. The CDR3 loop spans 17 amino acids. The germline V gene has CDR1 SGHTA and CDR2 FQGNSA. V dropped 1 base and J dropped 3; count of bases not matched to a gene: 12. CDR3 in amino acids: CASSLGTGGSSGYEQYF. The CDR3 nucleotides read TGTGCCAGCAGCTTAGGGACTGGCGGGAGTTCAGGCTACGAGCAGTACTTC.